This T cell receptor (beta chain) was recovered during a study of CD8+CD57+ T cells in acquired aplastic anemia. Overall study findings and caveats: Patients and controls turned out to have some 30 CD8+ CDR3 sequences in common.

Researchers used genomic DNA as the template to profile TCR beta VDJ and CDR3. In TCRdb, the reads were re-called with MiXCR into one record per CDR3 protein. Seen here are under 250,000 distinct CDR3 sequences, approximately 50% observed once, and the top ten hold under 9%. With regard to this clonotype: What it recognizes is unknown. One end of the junction is discordant with germline, which a read error may explain.

The CDR3 length is 14 residues. The germline V gene encodes CDR1 DFQATT and CDR2 SNEGSKA (reference sequence). Patients sequenced had flow cytometry evidence of CD8+CD57+ cell expansion. Severe acquired aplastic anemia was diagnosed in all patients. Sequencing used sorted CD4+, CD8+, or CD8+CD57+ T cells (not recorded which) from PBMCs. The TCR was taken from a human donor with aplastic anemia. The chain recombines TRBV20-1 with TRBJ2-7, with D perhaps TRBD1 (6 bases). The CDR3, as DNA: TGCAGCGCTAGAGACAGGCGACCCTCCTACGAGCAGTACTTC. Translating it yields CSARDRRPSYEQYF.